These T cell receptor beta chains were read from a single sample in a study of shared clonotypes between healthy human individuals. The table came from immunoSEQ multiplex PCR; TCRdb's copy has only in-frame clones and leaves some out. The sample contains 1.4 million or so clones, 98% of which appear only once. Source material: naive CD4+ T cells sorted from blood. Every receptor here comes from a man between 25 and 39 years old in good health. CDR3s include the opening cysteine and the closing phenylalanine or tryptophan. The D gene is left open where the match is weak. Size is stated for part of the rows, as once, few or many counts, or as a class when the clone is expanded.

abundance	v_gene	j_gene	d_gene	CDR3aa	CDR3nt
NA	TRBV4-1	TRBJ1-1	NA	CASSQGQLNTEAFF	TGCGCCAGCAGCCAAGGGCAGTTGAACACTGAAGCTTTCTTT
NA	TRBV30	TRBJ2-6	TRBD1	CACTGGPAGANVLTF	TGTGCCTGCACAGGGGGACCGGCTGGGGCCAACGTCCTGACTTTC
NA	TRBV30	TRBJ2-5	NA	CAWAVRRGETQYF	TGTGCCTGGGCCGTGAGAAGGGGAGAGACCCAGTACTTC
many	TRBV18	TRBJ2-7	TRBD1	CASSPSGQGFYEQYF	TGTGCCAGCTCACCCTCGGGACAGGGGTTCTACGAGCAGTACTTC
NA	TRBV6-1	TRBJ1-5	NA	CASRARVGNQPQHF	TGTGCCAGCAGGGCAAGGGTGGGCAATCAGCCCCAGCATTTT
NA	TRBV28	TRBJ2-3	TRBD2	CASSYTLAGGLDTQYF	TGTGCCAGCAGTTACACTTTAGCGGGAGGATTAGATACGCAGTATTTT
NA	TRBV27	TRBJ2-1	NA	CASRRRNEQFF	TGTGCCAGCCGCCGACGTAATGAGCAGTTCTTC
NA	TRBV10-3	TRBJ2-3	TRBD2	CAISEATSGSPDTQYF	TGTGCCATCAGTGAGGCGACTAGCGGGAGCCCAGATACGCAGTATTTT
NA	TRBV7-9	TRBJ2-7	NA	CASVREEYF	TGTGCCAGCGTTAGGGAGGAGTACTTC
NA	TRBV13	TRBJ2-2	NA	CASSKVPSNTGELFF	TGTGCCAGCAGCAAGGTACCCTCGAACACCGGGGAGCTGTTTTTT
NA	TRBV5-1	TRBJ1-4	NA	CASSSQSNEKLFF	TGCGCCAGCAGTTCACAGTCTAATGAAAAACTGTTTTTT
NA	TRBV5-1	TRBJ1-1	NA	CASTRAPSGTEAFF	TGCGCCAGCACGCGGGCCCCTTCGGGCACTGAAGCTTTCTTT
NA	TRBV6-5	TRBJ2-1	NA	CASSYRNEQFF	TGTGCCAGCAGTTACCGTAATGAGCAGTTCTTC
NA	TRBV5-1	TRBJ1-1	NA	CASSAGRDTEAFF	TGCGCCAGCAGCGCGGGACGGGACACTGAAGCTTTCTTT
NA	TRBV5-4	TRBJ1-2	NA	CASSLDGAGTYGYTF	TGTGCCAGCAGCTTGGACGGGGCCGGAACCTATGGCTACACCTTC
NA	TRBV27	TRBJ2-3	TRBD1	CASSTTGQVTDTQYF	TGTGCCAGCAGCACCACCGGACAGGTCACAGATACGCAGTATTTT
NA	TRBV7-7	TRBJ2-5	NA	CASSPGSRDGQETQYF	TGTGCTAGCAGCCCTGGCTCGCGGGATGGCCAAGAGACCCAGTACTTC
NA	TRBV5-6	TRBJ2-7	TRBD2	CASSFPGGPNEQYF	TGTGCCAGCAGTTTCCCGGGAGGGCCTAACGAGCAGTACTTC
once	TRBV19	TRBJ2-7	NA	CASSIITGYEQYF	TGTGCCAGTAGTATTATCACCGGCTACGAGCAGTACTTC
NA	TRBV6-1	TRBJ2-7	NA	CASSARDFYEQYF	TGTGCCAGCAGTGCCCGGGACTTCTACGAGCAGTACTTC
NA	TRBV30	TRBJ1-1	NA	CAQQGRWHTEAFF	TGTGCCCAACAAGGGCGGTGGCACACTGAAGCTTTCTTT
NA	TRBV2	TRBJ2-7	TRBD2	CASSERGGSYYEQYF	TGTGCCAGCAGTGAACGGGGGGGAAGCTACTACGAGCAGTACTTC
NA	TRBV7-8	TRBJ1-5	NA	CASSLPPAYSNQPQHF	TGTGCCAGCAGCTTACCGCCAGCGTATAGCAATCAGCCCCAGCATTTT
once	TRBV10-3	TRBJ2-5	NA	CAIGRKETQYF	TGTGCCATCGGGCGGAAAGAGACCCAGTACTTC
NA	TRBV15	TRBJ2-1	NA	CATSRDPGEPLHNEQFF	TGTGCCACCAGCAGAGATCCGGGCGAACCTCTACACAATGAGCAGTTCTTC
NA	TRBV7-6	TRBJ2-5	NA	CASSLVQETQYF	TGTGCCAGCAGCTTAGTGCAGGAGACCCAGTACTTC
NA	TRBV5-1	TRBJ2-7	NA	CASSWTGTRSYEQYF	TGCGCCAGCAGCTGGACCGGGACACGGTCCTACGAGCAGTACTTC
NA	TRBV4-1	TRBJ2-7	NA	CASSHGGLTVTYEQYF	TGCGCCAGCAGCCATGGGGGGTTGACAGTTACCTACGAGCAGTACTTC
NA	TRBV5-1	TRBJ2-5	TRBD2	CASSILAGAEETQYF	TGCGCCAGCAGCATACTAGCGGGAGCGGAGGAGACCCAGTACTTC
NA	TRBV28	TRBJ2-7	NA	CASSFAGTTYEQYF	TGTGCCAGCAGTTTCGCAGGGACAACCTACGAGCAGTACTTC
NA	TRBV7-9	TRBJ2-1	NA	CASSLAYHNEQFF	TGTGCCAGCAGCTTAGCGTACCACAATGAGCAGTTCTTC
NA	TRBV19	TRBJ1-1	TRBD1	CASSRQGATEAFF	TGTGCCAGTAGCCGACAGGGGGCCACTGAAGCTTTCTTT